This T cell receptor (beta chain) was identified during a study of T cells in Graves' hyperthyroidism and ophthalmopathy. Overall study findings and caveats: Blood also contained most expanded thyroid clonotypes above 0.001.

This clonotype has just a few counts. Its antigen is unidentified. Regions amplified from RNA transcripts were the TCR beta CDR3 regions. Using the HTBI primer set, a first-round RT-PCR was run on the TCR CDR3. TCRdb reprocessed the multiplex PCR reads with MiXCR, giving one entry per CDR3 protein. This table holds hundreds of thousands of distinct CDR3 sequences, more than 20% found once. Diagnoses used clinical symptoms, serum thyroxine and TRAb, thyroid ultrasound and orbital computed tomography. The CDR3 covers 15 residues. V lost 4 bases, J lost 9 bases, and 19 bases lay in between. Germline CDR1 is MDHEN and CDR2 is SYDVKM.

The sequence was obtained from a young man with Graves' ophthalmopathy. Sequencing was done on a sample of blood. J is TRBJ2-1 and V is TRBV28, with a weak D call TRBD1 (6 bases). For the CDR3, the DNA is TGTGCCAGCAGTTGGGACACAAGGGTATTAAGTGAGCAGTTCTTC. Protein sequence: CASSWDTRVLSEQFF.